The TCR beta chain described here comes from a study of cytomegalovirus exposure and HLA in healthy donors. Study-level results: In an earlier analysis, most TCR beta V segments were productive about 90% or about 30% of the time. The study recorded 160 or so TCR beta chains that were cytomegalovirus-associated.

CDR1 is MNHNS and CDR2 is SASEGT in the germline V gene. This CDR3 comprises 14 residues. V trimming: 9 bases; J trimming: 4 bases; junction bases outside the gene matches: 12. Vbeta (60) and Jbeta (13) primers were used in the PCR. Repertoires were generated with immunoSEQ multiplex PCR, while TCRdb's copy carries only in-frame clones and drops some. The profile covers some 160,000 clones, with roughly 80% appearing a single time and under 2% taken by the ten largest. Healthy donors of bone marrow made up the group. Points on this clone: Its specificity is not known.

This chain joins TRBV6-1 and TRBJ2-7; 7 bases map to TRBD2. This TCR derives from a man between 18 and 29 years old in good health and CMV-seronegative. The source material was PBMCs. CDR3 residues: CASRSGGGIYEQYF. As DNA, the CDR3 is TGTGCCAGTAGGAGTGGGGGGGGGATATACGAGCAGTACTTC.